The rows below give T cell receptor beta chains drawn from one sample of a study of shared clonotypes between healthy human individuals. Repertoires were generated with immunoSEQ multiplex PCR, while TCRdb's copy carries only in-frame clones and drops some. The sample has more than 2,000,000 clones, approximately 90% seen once; the top ten hold over 0.12%. Sequences were obtained from naive CD4+ T cells sorted from blood. These receptors came from a man in his late teens or twenties in good health. The CDR3 runs from the conserved cysteine through the conserved F or W. Each record gives: D gene, V gene, clone size, J gene, CDR3 length, CDR3 protein, CDR3 DNA. A D gene is named only where the DNA matches it firmly. Expanded clones get a size class; other rows say once, few or many, or leave the size out.

NA	TRBV10-3	NA	TRBJ2-1	11	CAISFLDEQFF	TGTGCCATCAGTTTCCTAGATGAGCAGTTCTTC
TRBD2	TRBV5-1	NA	TRBJ2-7	15	CASSLSASGGAVQYF	TGCGCCAGCAGCTTGTCGGCTAGCGGGGGGGCCGTGCAGTACTTC
NA	TRBV28	NA	TRBJ1-1	15	CASTLRPLGNTEAFF	TGTGCCAGCACCCTTAGGCCTTTAGGGAACACTGAAGCTTTCTTT
NA	TRBV7-9	NA	TRBJ2-7	16	CASSSSKTGHRNEQYF	TGTGCCAGCAGCTCCTCTAAGACAGGTCACCGGAACGAGCAGTACTTC
NA	TRBV28	NA	TRBJ2-7	15	CASSLGWQGQSEQYF	TGTGCCAGCAGTTTAGGGTGGCAGGGGCAGTCCGAGCAGTACTTC
TRBD1	TRBV10-3	NA	TRBJ2-7	13	CAISVTGAYEQYF	TGTGCCATCAGTGTCACAGGGGCCTACGAGCAGTACTTC
NA	TRBV7-2	NA	TRBJ2-5	14	CASSLGGGRETQYF	TGTGCCAGCAGCTTAGGTGGGGGGAGGGAGACCCAGTACTTC
NA	TRBV4-1	NA	TRBJ2-3	14	CASSPRAHTDTQYF	TGCGCCAGCAGCCCAAGGGCCCACACAGATACGCAGTATTTT
NA	TRBV18	NA	TRBJ2-2	15	CASSPGVPRTGELFF	TGTGCCAGCTCGCCAGGGGTCCCCCGGACCGGGGAGCTGTTTTTT
NA	TRBV10-1	NA	TRBJ2-7	16	CASSEPLTSRSYEQYF	TGCGCCAGCAGTGAGCCTCTAACTAGTCGGTCCTACGAGCAGTACTTC
NA	TRBV5-5	NA	TRBJ2-2	14	CASSLGRHTGELFF	TGTGCCAGCAGCTTGGGGAGGCACACCGGGGAGCTGTTTTTT
NA	TRBV9	few	TRBJ2-5	12	CASSVEGETQYF	TGTGCCAGCAGCGTAGAAGGGGAGACCCAGTACTTC
TRBD1	TRBV4-1	once	TRBJ1-2	14	CASSLGQANYGYTF	TGCGCCAGCAGCTTGGGACAGGCAAACTATGGCTACACCTTC
NA	TRBV7-2	NA	TRBJ1-5	18	CASSLGSLAGYSNQPQHF	TGTGCCAGCAGCTTAGGTTCCTTGGCAGGTTATAGCAATCAGCCCCAGCATTTT
NA	TRBV10-3	NA	TRBJ2-2	12	CAISPGSGELFF	TGTGCCATCAGCCCAGGGTCCGGGGAGCTGTTTTTT
TRBD2	TRBV5-6	NA	TRBJ2-7	15	CASSLGLAGGDEQYF	TGTGCCAGCAGCTTGGGGTTAGCGGGGGGAGACGAGCAGTACTTC
NA	TRBV9	few	TRBJ2-2	13	CASSVQFGGELFF	TGTGCCAGCAGCGTACAGTTTGGCGGGGAGCTGTTTTTT
NA	TRBV23-1	NA	TRBJ1-5	21	CASSPGVAKGPNGYSNQPQHF	TGCGCCAGCAGTCCGGGCGTGGCTAAGGGACCCAATGGATATAGCAATCAGCCCCAGCATTTT
TRBD2	TRBV19	NA	TRBJ2-3	18	CASSNPRLAGATSDTQYF	TGTGCCAGTAGTAACCCCCGACTAGCGGGGGCTACCTCTGATACGCAGTATTTT
NA	TRBV30	NA	TRBJ2-5	12	CAWSGSTGPQYF	TGTGCCTGGAGTGGCTCCACAGGACCCCAGTACTTC
TRBD1	TRBV6-5	NA	TRBJ1-5	12	CASGQVNQPQHF	TGTGCCAGCGGACAGGTCAATCAGCCCCAGCATTTT
TRBD2	TRBV7-9	NA	TRBJ2-5	16	CASRHLGLAEQETQYF	TGTGCCAGCAGGCATTTAGGACTAGCGGAGCAAGAGACCCAGTACTTC
NA	TRBV4-3	NA	TRBJ2-3	17	CASSQDPRTLSADTQYF	TGCGCCAGCAGCCAAGATCCCCGAACCCTTAGCGCAGATACGCAGTATTTT
TRBD2	TRBV2	NA	TRBJ2-1	11	CASRVAGGQFF	TGTGCCAGCAGAGTAGCGGGGGGACAGTTCTTC
TRBD1	TRBV6-1	NA	TRBJ2-2	15	CASRPGTANTGELFF	TGTGCCAGCAGACCCGGGACAGCGAACACCGGGGAGCTGTTTTTT
TRBD1	TRBV28	NA	TRBJ1-4	16	CASSYLGDREYEKLFF	TGTGCCAGCAGTTATTTGGGGGACAGGGAGTATGAAAAACTGTTTTTT
NA	TRBV18	NA	TRBJ1-4	15	CASSPQQGYNEKLFF	TGTGCCAGCTCACCCCAACAGGGTTACAATGAAAAACTGTTTTTT
NA	TRBV12-2	NA	TRBJ2-7	19	CASRPRPQPLAGEDLEQYF	TGTGCAAGTCGCCCACGCCCCCAACCGTTAGCGGGAGAAGATCTCGAGCAGTACTTC
TRBD1	TRBV5-1	NA	TRBJ1-2	13	CASSGGQGSSYTF	TGCGCCAGCAGCGGAGGACAGGGTTCTAGCTACACCTTC
NA	TRBV6-6	few	TRBJ1-6	16	CASSYSTGKDHSPLHF	TGTGCCAGCAGTTACTCGACTGGAAAGGATCATTCACCCCTCCACTTT
NA	TRBV2	NA	TRBJ1-6	13	CASSEERGGSLHF	TGTGCCAGCAGTGAAGAGCGTGGCGGGTCCCTCCACTTT
TRBD2	TRBV15	NA	TRBJ2-1	16	CATSRKREGLHNEQFF	TGTGCCACCAGCAGGAAGCGGGAGGGCCTGCACAATGAGCAGTTCTTC
NA	TRBV6-5	NA	TRBJ2-1	14	CASSDFSSYNEQFF	TGTGCCAGCAGTGACTTCAGCTCCTACAATGAGCAGTTCTTC
NA	TRBV6-1	NA	TRBJ2-1	17	CASSGWNRAVDYNEQFF	TGTGCCAGCAGTGGGTGGAACAGGGCGGTAGACTACAATGAGCAGTTCTTC
NA	TRBV9	NA	TRBJ2-3	12	CASSPQGNTQYF	TGTGCCAGCAGCCCCCAGGGTAATACGCAGTATTTT
TRBD2	TRBV9	NA	TRBJ2-2	15	CASSSWTSRTGELFF	TGTGCCAGCAGCTCCTGGACTAGCCGAACCGGGGAGCTGTTTTTT
NA	TRBV30	NA	TRBJ1-1	14	CASGPDRGNTEAFF	TGTGCCTCCGGCCCCGACCGGGGCAACACTGAAGCTTTCTTT
NA	TRBV5-1	NA	TRBJ1-1	13	CASSQGPGLEAFF	TGCGCCAGCAGCCAGGGCCCGGGACTTGAAGCTTTCTTT
TRBD2	TRBV7-8	NA	TRBJ2-1	15	CASSFEGLAGNEQFF	TGTGCCAGCAGCTTCGAGGGACTAGCGGGTAATGAGCAGTTCTTC
NA	TRBV10-1	once	TRBJ2-1	14	CASSRTLSYNEQFF	TGCGCCAGCAGCCGGACCCTTTCCTACAATGAGCAGTTCTTC
TRBD2	TRBV5-1	NA	TRBJ2-7	16	CASSLIPGLAGYEQYF	TGCGCCAGCAGCTTGATCCCGGGACTAGCGGGATATGAGCAGTACTTC
NA	TRBV11-3	NA	TRBJ2-2	12	CASSSGGWELFF	TGTGCCAGCAGCTCCGGCGGGTGGGAGCTGTTTTTT
TRBD1	TRBV29-1	few	TRBJ1-1	11	CSGQGAAEAFF	TGCAGCGGACAGGGGGCCGCTGAAGCTTTCTTT
TRBD1	TRBV5-1	NA	TRBJ1-1	12	CASSATGTGALF	TGCGCCAGCAGCGCAACCGGGACAGGGGCTCTCTTT
TRBD1	TRBV7-3	NA	TRBJ2-3	15	CASATGGGLTDTQYF	TGTGCCAGCGCTACAGGGGGCGGTTTGACAGATACGCAGTATTTT
NA	TRBV18	NA	TRBJ1-4	14	CASSPERVGEKLFF	TGTGCCAGCTCACCAGAAAGGGTCGGGGAAAAACTGTTTTTT
NA	TRBV6-6	NA	TRBJ2-7	16	CASSYSRQRKGYEQYF	TGTGCCAGCAGTTACTCGAGGCAGCGGAAGGGCTACGAGCAGTACTTC
TRBD1	TRBV4-1	NA	TRBJ2-7	14	CASSQGQGVYEQYF	TGCGCCAGCAGCCAGGGACAGGGGGTTTACGAGCAGTACTTC
TRBD1	TRBV14	NA	TRBJ1-1	13	CASSLQTGSISFF	TGTGCCAGCAGCCTGCAGACAGGGAGTATATCTTTCTTT
NA	TRBV30	NA	TRBJ2-7	13	CAWSVLPEGEQYF	TGTGCCTGGAGTGTACTCCCTGAGGGCGAGCAGTACTTC
TRBD2	TRBV5-1	NA	TRBJ2-5	16	CASSLLAGGPQETQYF	TGCGCCAGCAGCTTACTAGCGGGGGGGCCCCAAGAGACCCAGTACTTC
NA	TRBV9	NA	TRBJ1-4	15	CASSVGPDSNEKLFF	TGTGCCAGCAGCGTAGGGCCGGACTCTAATGAAAAACTGTTTTTT
NA	TRBV7-2	NA	TRBJ2-1	12	CASSLDMGEQFF	TGTGCCAGCAGCTTAGATATGGGTGAGCAGTTCTTC